This T cell receptor (beta chain) was sequenced for a study of blood T cell repertoires in COVID-19. There are 14 residues in the CDR3. The germline CDR1 and CDR2 sequences are SGHVS and FNYEAQ. V lost 5 bases and J 2 bases, leaving 12 bases between the germline ends. Authors' methods: Quantification of nucleated cells was approximated via reference gene primer amplification. Produced via immunoSEQ multiplex PCR; TCRdb's table is partial and in-frame only. From that table come the V and J calls and clone size; the DNA was used to work out D and trimming. The sample includes around 160,000 clones, around 83% of them seen just once.

This sequence joins TRBV7-6 and TRBJ1-1; perhaps TRBD1 as D (6 bases). Sequencing input: PBMCs or T cells enriched from blood (not recorded which). The clonotype originates from a woman aged 50 to 65 who had been exposed to COVID-19. This CDR3 is CASSETGINTEAFF. CDR3 in DNA: TGTGCCAGCAGCGAAACAGGGATAAACACTGAAGCTTTCTTT.